Below, 11 T cell receptor beta chains from the same sample are listed, as sequenced in a study of cytomegalovirus exposure and HLA in healthy donors. The study ran its PCR with 60 Vbeta and 13 Jbeta primers. Sequencing used immunoSEQ multiplex PCR; TCRdb keeps in-frame clones, though not all of them. This sample's table reports 130,000 to 150,000 clones. The specimen sequenced was PBMCs. Receptors originate from a man aged 35-49 years in good health and CMV-seronegative.

The J gene is TRBJ2-3, the V gene TRBV7-2; perhaps TRBD2 as D (5 bases). Trimming took 5 bases from V and 5 from J, leaving 11 bases between them. The CDR3 extends over 13 amino acids. The germline gives CDR1 SGHTA, CDR2 FQGNSA. The CDR3 loop is CASSRGLRDTQYF. CDR3 nucleotides: TGTGCCAGCAGCCGCGGGCTACGAGATACGCAGTATTTT. The full variable domain, in which reference TRBV7-2 and TRBJ2-3 provide the parts outside the CDR3, is GAGVSQSPSNKVTEKGKDVELRCDPISGHTALYWYRQSLGQGLEFLIYFQGNSAPDKSGLPSDRFSAERTGGSVSTLTIQRTQQEDSAVYLCASSRGLRDTQYFGPGTRLTVL.

The chain is built from TRBV4-1 and TRBJ1-2; D gene ambiguous. The ends were cut back, 0 bases at V and 8 bases at J, with 13 bases in the middle. The germline CDR1 and CDR2 sequences are MGHRA and YSYEKL. The CDR3 length is 14 residues. In DNA form, the CDR3 reads TGCGCCAGCAGCCAAGATGACTTCTCCTTAGGCTACACCTTC. Its protein product is CASSQDDFSLGYTF.

The chain links TRBV5-4 to TRBJ2-3; TRBD2 matches 13 bases. Trimming cost V 4 bases and J 10 bases; bases outside gene matches: 12. Per the germline V gene, CDR1 is SGHNT and CDR2 is YYREEE (reference sequence). The CDR3 has 16 residues. For the CDR3, the DNA is TGTGCCAGCAGCACCACTAGCGGGGGGGAGGGGTATGCGCAGTATTTT. Translating gives CASSTTSGGEGYAQYF.

The V and J genes are TRBV2 and TRBJ2-5; 12 nucleotides line up with TRBD1. J was trimmed by 3 bases and V by 8 bases; bases with no gene match: 4. The CDR3 loop spans 14 amino acids. Germline assignment: CDR1 SNHLY and CDR2 FYNNEI. CDR3 nucleotide sequence: TGTGCCAGCTTGGGACAGGGGGCAGAAGAGACCCAGTACTTC. Its translation is CASLGQGAEETQYF.

CDR3 region: CASSLVAGGGNEQFF. The CDR3 DNA reads TGCGCCAGCAGCTTGGTTGCGGGGGGCGGCAATGAGCAGTTCTTC. The chain links TRBV5-1 to TRBJ2-1; 8 bases fit TRBD2. J lost 6 bases, V lost 0 bases, and 5 bases had no gene match. Germline CDR1 is SGHRS and CDR2 is YFSETQ. The CDR3 sequence is 15 residues long.

The V gene is TRBV7-9, the J gene TRBJ1-5; D perhaps matches TRBD1 (5 bases). Trimming removed 5 bases from V and 6 bases from J, with 8 bases in between. From germline, CDR1 is SEHNR and CDR2 FQNEAQ (reference sequence). The CDR3 length is 12 residues. The CDR3 bases are TGTGCCAGCAGCGGAGGGGTTCAGCCCCAGCATTTT. Encoded protein: CASSGGVQPQHF.

The chain joins TRBV6-4 to TRBJ1-2, with a possible D match to TRBD1 (6 bases). V was clipped by 9 bases and J by 2 bases, with 10 bases between them. From germline, CDR1 is MRHNA and CDR2 SNTAGT. This CDR3 has 12 amino acids. CDR3 region: CARRTGNYGYTF. The CDR3 DNA is TGTGCCAGGAGAACAGGGAACTATGGCTACACCTTC.

The rearrangement uses TRBV25-1 and TRBJ2-3; the match to TRBD2 covers 8 bases. Germline trimming cut 8 bases from V and 2 bases from J; bases unmatched to any gene: 12. The CDR3 loop spans 16 amino acids. Germline loops: CDR1 MGHDK, CDR2 SYGVNS. The CDR3 bases are TGTGCCAGCTCCATAGGGACTAGGGGATTCACAGATACGCAGTATTTT. Protein: CASSIGTRGFTDTQYF.

V and J are TRBV6-1 and TRBJ1-6, with D possibly TRBD1 on 5 matching bases. The CDR3 contains 13 residues. CDR1 is MNHNS and CDR2 is SASEGT in the germline V gene. V gave up 7 bases and J gave up 8 bases, with 12 bases separating them. As DNA, the CDR3 is TGTGCCAGCAACCCCCAGGGCTATTCACCCCTCCACTTT. It yields the protein CASNPQGYSPLHF.

This chain uses TRBV15 with TRBJ1-5; 9 positions match TRBD1. The CDR3 has 14 residues. J lost 11 bases, V lost 3 bases, and 8 bases had no gene match. Germline CDR1 reads LNHNV; CDR2 reads YYDKDF (reference sequence). The CDR3 reads CATSRDRGGVAQHF. The CDR3 DNA sequence: TGTGCCACCAGCAGGGACAGGGGTGGGGTGGCCCAGCATTTT.

The chain couples TRBV7-3 to TRBJ2-1; 7 nucleotides line up with TRBD2. Germline V gene data show CDR1 as SGHTA and CDR2 as FQGTGA. Trimming at V came to 4 bases and at J to 6 bases, leaving 6 bases not matched to a gene. The CDR3 has 14 amino acids. The DNA for the CDR3 is TGTGCCAGCAGCTCGACGACTAGCCGCAATGAGCAGTTCTTC. Protein: CASSSTTSRNEQFF.